Listed here is a single T cell receptor beta chain. These data are taken from a study of T cell changes during pregnancy in multiple sclerosis. Trimming took 7 bases from V and 0 from J, leaving 9 bases between them. Germline lookup yields CDR1 MNHNS and CDR2 SASEGT. The CDR3 extends over 14 amino acids. The method was immunoSEQ multiplex PCR; TCRdb's version includes in-frame clones alone and lacks a portion of them. The repertoire holds over 65,000 clones, with under 95% as singletons. This clonotype was sampled from a female donor in good health, enrolled as a control in a pregnancy study. The chain couples TRBV6-1 to TRBJ2-2; tentatively, D is TRBD1 (6 bases). The starting material was peripheral blood, obtained in the first trimester of pregnancy. CDR3 sequence reads: CASKGTTNTGELFF. The CDR3 DNA sequence: TGTGCCAGCAAGGGGACAACGAACACCGGGGAGCTGTTTTTT.